This TCR beta chain was sequenced during a study of T cell repertoires in cytomegalovirus infection. Turning to the study itself: An indication of both CMV infection and matching HLA type came from public TCR beta signatures. Study outcomes and limitations: The response measured ex vivo was dominated by TCR beta clonotypes (HLA-C-restricted and CMV-specific).

This clonotype was counted ten times or more. The antigen is unknown. TCRdb re-called the reads with MiXCR, one entry per CDR3 protein. The sample lists tens of thousands of distinct CDR3 sequences; 21% were seen once. The CDR3 is 16 residues long. V was pared by 4 bases and J by 5 bases, with 9 bases of the junction left unmatched. In germline, CDR1 is SGHAT, CDR2 FQNNGV. The sample consisted of CD8+ T cells from cultured PBMCs, taken from culture after CMV antigen stimulation. The sequence derives from a human donor in good health (CMV status not recorded). Some clones in this sample may be carry-over from other donors' samples. The chain recombines TRBV11-2 with TRBJ2-5; 11 nucleotides agree with TRBD1. The CDR3 spells CASSSAPGQGGETQYF. In DNA, the CDR3 is TGTGCCAGCAGCTCAGCCCCGGGACAGGGGGGGGAGACCCAGTACTTC.